Listed below are T cell receptor beta chains from one sample, sequenced in a study of shared clonotypes between healthy human individuals. TCRdb keeps only in-frame clones here, not all; method: immunoSEQ multiplex PCR. Here the sample spans a few hundred thousand clones, 74% being singletons. Source material: memory CD4+ T cells sorted from blood. The receptors derive from a man under 40 in good health. Both conserved end residues are part of each CDR3. The D gene is left open where the match is weak. The size entry is marked missing in some rows and otherwise reads once, few, many or a size class.

D	V	J	size	DNA	CDR3
TRBD2	TRBV2	TRBJ2-3	NA	TGTGCCAGCAGAGGGACTAGCGGGCTTTCGGGGTATTTT	CASRGTSGLSGYF
NA	TRBV4-2	TRBJ2-1	NA	TGTGCCAGCAGCCAAGAGCCTAGCTCCTACAATGAGCAGTTCTTC	CASSQEPSSYNEQFF
TRBD1	TRBV6-1	TRBJ1-5	NA	TGTGCCAGCAGAGGGGACAGGGCGTCACCTCAGCCCCAGCATTTT	CASRGDRASPQPQHF
NA	TRBV6-5	TRBJ2-1	NA	TGTGCCAGCAGTTACTCTTCGTTGGGGGGCAATGAGCAGTTCTTC	CASSYSSLGGNEQFF
NA	TRBV6-4	TRBJ2-7	NA	TGTGCCAGCTGGTGCTGTATGTCCCTTAGCTCCTACGAGCAGTACTTC	CASWCCMSLSSYEQYF
NA	TRBV11-2	TRBJ1-4	NA	TGTGCCAGCAGCTGGGGACGCGGGGGAAAACTGTTTTTT	CASSWGRGGKLFF
NA	TRBV4-3	TRBJ2-1	NA	TGCGCCAGCAGCCAAGGGAGGGGTTTGGATGAGCAGTTCTTC	CASSQGRGLDEQFF
NA	TRBV28	TRBJ1-3	NA	TGTGCCAGCAGTTGGGTGGAACGAAACACCATATATTTT	CASSWVERNTIYF
NA	TRBV7-2	TRBJ2-7	NA	TGTGCCAGCAGCTTATTGGGGGGAGTAGGTCTTAGCGAGCAGTACTTC	CASSLLGGVGLSEQYF
TRBD1	TRBV29-1	TRBJ1-2	NA	TGCAGCGGATACTTACAGGGGGCTGATGGCTACACCTTC	CSGYLQGADGYTF
TRBD2	TRBV7-9	TRBJ2-7	NA	TGTGCCAGCAGCTTAGCTAGCGGGGGTTACTACGAGCAGTACTTC	CASSLASGGYYEQYF
NA	TRBV10-3	TRBJ2-2	many	TGTGCCATCAGTGAGTCTGCCGTGAACACCGGGGAGCTGTTTTTT	CAISESAVNTGELFF
NA	TRBV1	TRBJ2-5	NA	TGCACCAGCAGCCAAGATCTAGTACAAGAGACCCAGTACTTC	CTSSQDLVQETQYF
NA	TRBV27	TRBJ2-2	NA	TGTGCCAGCAGTCCTCCGGTCCCCGGGGAGCTGTTTTTT	CASSPPVPGELFF
NA	TRBV2	TRBJ2-5	few	TGTGCCAGCAGTGTGATAGGGGTGGAGACCCAGTACTTC	CASSVIGVETQYF
NA	TRBV10-3	TRBJ2-3	NA	TGTGCCACACTAGGGTACAGCACAGATACGCAGTATTTT	CATLGYSTDTQYF
NA	TRBV5-1	TRBJ1-5	NA	TGCGCCAGCAGCCTGGAGGGGCAGGGCAGTCAGCCCCAGCATTTT	CASSLEGQGSQPQHF
NA	TRBV7-6	TRBJ1-4	few	TGTGCCAGCAGCTTAGTTGGGGGAAAGGATGAAAAACTGTTTTTT	CASSLVGGKDEKLFF
NA	TRBV27	TRBJ2-1	NA	TGTGCCAGCAAAGGGTCACGGGTAGGGAATGAGCAGTTCTTC	CASKGSRVGNEQFF
NA	TRBV5-1	TRBJ2-1	few	TGCGCCAGCAGCTTGGGAAGGGACTTTTACAATGAGCAGTTCTTC	CASSLGRDFYNEQFF
NA	TRBV5-1	TRBJ2-3	NA	TGCGCCAGCAGCCGTCGAGCCCCCACCTCCCTCGGTGGGTCGGGTACGCAGTATTTT	CASSRRAPTSLGGSGTQYF
NA	TRBV6-5	TRBJ1-5	NA	TGTGCCAGCAGAAAACAGGGAGGAAGCAATCAGCCCCAGCATTTT	CASRKQGGSNQPQHF